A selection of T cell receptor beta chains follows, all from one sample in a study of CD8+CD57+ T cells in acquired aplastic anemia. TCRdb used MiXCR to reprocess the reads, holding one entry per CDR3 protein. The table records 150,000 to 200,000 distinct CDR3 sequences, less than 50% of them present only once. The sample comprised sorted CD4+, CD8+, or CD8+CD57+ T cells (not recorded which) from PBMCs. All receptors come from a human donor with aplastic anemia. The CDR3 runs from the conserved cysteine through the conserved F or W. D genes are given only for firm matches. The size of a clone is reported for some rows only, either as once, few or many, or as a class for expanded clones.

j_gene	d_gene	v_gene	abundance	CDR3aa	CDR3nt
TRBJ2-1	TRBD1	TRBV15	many	CATSRPFPGQGLNEQFF	TGTGCCACCAGCAGACCATTTCCGGGACAGGGGTTGAATGAGCAGTTCTTC
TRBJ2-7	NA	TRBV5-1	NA	CASSRSSGGRREQYF	TGCGCCAGCAGCCGATCGTCTGGGGGCCGTAGGGAGCAGTACTTC
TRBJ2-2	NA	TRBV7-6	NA	CASSPRRGQTGELVF	TGTGCCAGCAGCCCCAGACGGGGGCAGACCGGGGAGCTGGTTTTT
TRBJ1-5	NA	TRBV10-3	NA	CSISESTSGFVKPQHF	TGTTCCATCAGTGAGTCTACTTCAGGGTTTGTGAAGCCCCAGCATTTT
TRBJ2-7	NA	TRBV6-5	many	CASSSDIVYEQYF	TGTGCCTCGAGCTCGGACATAGTCTACGAGCAGTACTTC
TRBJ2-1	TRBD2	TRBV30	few	CAWIPLAGAYNEQFF	TGTGCCTGGATCCCGCTAGCGGGAGCCTACAATGAGCAGTTCTTC
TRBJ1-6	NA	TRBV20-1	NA	CSVRTDRKKNSPLHF	TGCAGTGTCAGAACGGACCGGAAAAAGAATTCACCCCTCCACTTT
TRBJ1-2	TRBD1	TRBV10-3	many	CAISEKTGVYGYTF	TGTGCCATCAGTGAAAAGACAGGGGTATATGGCTACACCTTC
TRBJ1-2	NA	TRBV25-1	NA	CASTSNYGYTF	TGTGCCAGCACCAGTAACTATGGCTACACCTTC
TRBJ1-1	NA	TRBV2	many	CASSGSRGEYTEAFF	TGTGCCAGCAGTGGTTCGCGAGGGGAGTATACTGAAGCTTTCTTT
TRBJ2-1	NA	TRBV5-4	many	CASRLGRGSSYNEQFF	TGTGCCAGCAGACTGGGCAGGGGTAGCTCCTACAATGAGCAGTTCTTC
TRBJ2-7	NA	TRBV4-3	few	CASSPGLGYEQYF	TGCGCCAGCAGCCCGGGCTTAGGGTACGAGCAGTACTTC
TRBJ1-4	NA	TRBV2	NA	CASSNSNLNEKLFF	TGTGCCAGCAGTAACAGCAACTTAAATGAAAAACTGTTTTTT
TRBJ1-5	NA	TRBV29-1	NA	CSVAMGLGNQPQHF	TGCAGCGTTGCAATGGGGCTCGGCAATCAGCCCCAGCATTTT
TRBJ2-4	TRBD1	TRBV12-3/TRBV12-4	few	CASSSTGTENIQYF	TGTGCCAGCAGCTCCACCGGGACAGAAAACATTCAGTACTTC
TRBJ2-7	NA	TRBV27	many	CASSPYYEQYF	TGTGCCAGCAGCCCTTACTACGAGCAGTACTTC
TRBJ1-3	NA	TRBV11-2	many	CASSSYNGGRGSGNTIYF	TGTGCCAGCAGCTCCTATAATGGGGGCAGGGGATCCGGAAACACCATATATTTT
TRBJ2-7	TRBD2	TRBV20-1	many	CSARTPTSGRSEQYF	TGCAGTGCTAGAACGCCGACTAGCGGGAGGAGTGAGCAGTACTTC
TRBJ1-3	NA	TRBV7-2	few	CASSLARSLFSGNTIYF	TGTGCCAGCAGCTTAGCGCGCAGCTTATTCTCTGGAAACACCATATATTTT
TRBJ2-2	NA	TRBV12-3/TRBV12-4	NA	CASTQGQYTGELFF	TGTGCCAGCACCCAAGGACAGTACACCGGGGAGCTGTTTTTT
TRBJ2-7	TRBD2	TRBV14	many	CASSPGTSGSSEQYF	TGTGCCAGCAGTCCCGGGACTAGCGGGAGCAGCGAGCAGTACTTC
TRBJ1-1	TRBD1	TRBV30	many	CAWSVGQDTEAFF	TGTGCCTGGAGTGTGGGACAGGACACTGAAGCTTTCTTT
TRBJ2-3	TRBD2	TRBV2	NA	CASSRLAGGPDTQYF	TGTGCCAGCAGCCGCCTAGCGGGGGGGCCCGATACGCAGTATTTT
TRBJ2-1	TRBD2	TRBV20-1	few	CSATPSGGRYEQFF	TGCAGTGCCACTCCAAGCGGGGGGCGGTATGAGCAGTTCTTC
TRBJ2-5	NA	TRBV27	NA	CASSLRYRQETQYF	TGTGCCAGCAGTTTAAGGTACAGACAAGAGACCCAGTACTTC
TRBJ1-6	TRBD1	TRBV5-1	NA	CASSLVSGGYSPLHF	TGCGCCAGCAGCTTGGTGTCAGGGGGATATTCACCCCTCCACTTT
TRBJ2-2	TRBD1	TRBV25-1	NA	CASSPSPLGTGRYTGELFF	TGTGCCAGCAGTCCGAGTCCACTAGGGACAGGCCGATACACCGGGGAGCTGTTTTTT
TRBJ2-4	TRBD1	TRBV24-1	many	CATSEGDSRNIQYF	TGTGCCACCAGTGAGGGGGACAGTAGAAACATTCAGTACTTC
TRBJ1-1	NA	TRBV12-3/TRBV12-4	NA	CAIRVWSGNTEAFF	TGTGCCATCCGCGTTTGGTCTGGGAACACTGAAGCTTTCTTT
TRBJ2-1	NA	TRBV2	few	CASSDYPLTYNEQFF	TGTGCCAGCAGCGACTACCCGCTGACCTACAATGAGCAGTTCTTC
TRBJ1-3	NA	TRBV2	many	CASSERSARSGNTIYF	TGTGCCAGCAGTGAACGGTCCGCCCGCTCTGGAAACACCATATATTTT
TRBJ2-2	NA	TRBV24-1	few	CATPTDGRTNTGELFF	TGTGCCACCCCGACAGATGGACGTACGAACACCGGGGAGCTGTTTTTT
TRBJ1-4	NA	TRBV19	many	CASSITATTNEKLFF	TGTGCCAGTAGTATAACGGCAACAACTAATGAAAAACTGTTTTTT
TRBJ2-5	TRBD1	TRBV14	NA	CASSLRTGQETQYF	TGTGCCAGCAGCCTCCGGACAGGGCAAGAGACCCAGTACTTC
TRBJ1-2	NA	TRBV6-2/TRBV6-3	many	CASSYGPERTYGYTF	TGTGCCAGCAGTTACGGGCCAGAACGTACCTATGGCTACACCTTC
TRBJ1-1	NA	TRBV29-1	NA	CSVEEGTAFF	TGCAGCGTTGAAGAGGGAACCGCTTTCTTT
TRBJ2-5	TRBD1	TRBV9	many	CASSARGTGGDQETQYF	TGTGCCAGCAGCGCTAGAGGGACAGGGGGCGACCAAGAGACCCAGTACTTC
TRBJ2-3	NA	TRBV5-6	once	CASSLDRTDTQYF	TGTGCCAGCAGCTTGGACAGGACAGATACGCAGTATTTT
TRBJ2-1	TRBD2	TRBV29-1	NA	CSSYSGTRGNEQFF	TGCAGTAGCTATAGCGGGACGAGGGGCAATGAGCAGTTCTTC
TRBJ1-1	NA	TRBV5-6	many	CASSLWPMNTEAFF	TGTGCCAGCAGCTTGTGGCCGATGAACACTGAAGCTTTCTTT
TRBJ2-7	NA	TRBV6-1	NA	CASSPFGGEYEQYF	TGTGCCAGCAGCCCTTTCGGGGGAGAGTACGAGCAGTACTTC
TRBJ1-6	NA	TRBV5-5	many	CASSLGRHNSPLHF	TGTGCCAGCAGCTTAGGACGGCATAATTCACCCCTCCACTTT
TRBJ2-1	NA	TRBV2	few	CASSDWTTSPNEQFF	TGTGCCAGCAGTGACTGGACCACTAGTCCGAATGAGCAGTTCTTC
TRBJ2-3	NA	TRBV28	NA	CASKGPDTQYF	TGTGCCAGCAAGGGTCCAGATACGCAGTATTTT